The 32 T cell receptor beta chains given below trace back to one sample, sequenced in a study of T cell responses to AZD1222 COVID-19 vaccine. Some clones are missing from TCRdb's copy, which holds only in-frame ones; the method was immunoSEQ multiplex PCR. The repertoire holds 160,000 or so clones, with 85% to 95% as singletons. The sequenced sample was peripheral blood, obtained 28 days after the second AZD1222 dose. The receptors derive from an adult who received the AZD1222 COVID-19 vaccine.

The J gene is TRBJ1-1, the V gene TRBV6-5, with TRBD1 matching 8 bases. Germline-derived CDR1 and CDR2 are MNHEY and SVGAGI. With 8 bases clipped from V and 6 bases from J, the junction kept 11 bases outside the gene matches. CDR3 size: 14 residues. The CDR3 DNA reads as TGTGCCAGCGGGGATGGCAGGACAGGGTCTGAAGCTTTCTTT. As protein: CASGDGRTGSEAFF.

This chain links TRBV7-9 with TRBJ1-1; TRBD1 is a possible D gene (5 bases). Germline-derived CDR1 and CDR2 are SEHNR and FQNEAQ (reference sequence). Trimming took off 1 base at V and 3 bases at J, with 12 bases between the two ends. There are 15 residues in the CDR3. CDR3 in DNA: TGTGCCAGCAGCTTAGGTTCGGGACCTGACACTGAAGCTTTCTTT. Translating it yields CASSLGSGPDTEAFF.

The V call is TRBV5-1, the J call TRBJ2-7; D is tentatively TRBD1 or TRBD2 (5 bases each). Trimming pared 4 bases from V and 1 base from J, leaving 21 bases between. The CDR3 sequence is 17 residues long. The germline V gene encodes CDR1 SGHRS and CDR2 YFSETQ. The CDR3 is CASSQVGTGRGSYEQYF. The CDR3, as DNA: TGCGCCAGCAGCCAGGTAGGGACGGGACGGGGTTCCTACGAGCAGTACTTC.

The genes are TRBV19 and TRBJ2-1; 9 bases are a match to TRBD1. V lost 3 bases to trimming and J lost 6 bases; unmatched junction nucleotides: 9. Germline V gene data show CDR1 as LNHDA and CDR2 as SQIVND (reference sequence). The CDR3 spans 16 residues. The CDR3 sequence: CASSIKQGAVGNEQFF. Written as DNA, the CDR3 is TGTGCCAGTAGTATCAAACAGGGGGCAGTCGGCAATGAGCAGTTCTTC.

This chain links TRBV3-1 (or the pseudogene TRBV3-2) with TRBJ2-7; D perhaps matches TRBD1 (5 bases). The CDR3 extends over 14 amino acids. V was cut by 3 bases and J by 2 bases, with 11 bases left in between. Germline V CDR1 and CDR2: LGHDT, YNNKEL (reference sequence). This CDR3 is CASSHGALTYEQYF. CDR3 DNA: TGTGCCAGCAGCCATGGGGCGCTTACCTACGAGCAGTACTTC.

The V gene is TRBV18, the J gene TRBJ1-4; perhaps TRBD1 as D (6 bases). Trimming cost V 8 bases and J 8 bases, with 15 bases left between them. The CDR3 consists of 13 residues. The germline gives CDR1 KGHSH, CDR2 LQKENI. The CDR3 loop is CASTADQGEKLFF. Written as DNA, the CDR3 is TGTGCCAGCACCGCAGACCAGGGGGAAAAACTGTTTTTT.

In the case of this clone: Other DNA sequences in this specimen translate into the identical CDR3. V and J are TRBV12-5 and TRBJ1-1; D ambiguous. Germline CDR1 LGHNT, CDR2 FRNRAP. V gave up 1 base and J gave up 0 bases, with 3 bases separating them. The CDR3 extends over 13 amino acids. In DNA, the CDR3 is TGTGCTAGTGGTTTGGGGGTGAACACTGAAGCTTTCTTT. Its translation: CASGLGVNTEAFF.

This clone was picked up one time. The V call is TRBV5-5, the J call TRBJ2-2; perhaps D is TRBD1 or TRBD2 (5 bases each). The CDR3 extends over 12 amino acids. Germline assignment: CDR1 SGHKS and CDR2 YYEKEE (reference sequence). Between the trimmed V and J ends, which lost 5 bases and 11 bases, there was a span of 13 bases. In DNA form, the CDR3 reads TGTGCCAGCAGAGACCTCCGGGACGAGCTGTTTTTT. This codes for CASRDLRDELFF. Complete variable domain (other parts from reference TRBV5-5 and TRBJ2-2): DAGVTQSPTHLIKTRGQQVTLRCSPISGHKSVSWYQQVLGQGPQFIFQYYEKEERGRGNFPDRFSARQFPNYSSELNVNALLLGDSALYLCASRDLRDELFFGEGSRLTVL.

The chain employs TRBV19 and TRBJ1-5, with D tentatively TRBD1 (5 bases). Germline CDR1 is LNHDA and CDR2 is SQIVND (reference sequence). The CDR3 runs to 14 residues. V was pared by 6 bases and J by 4 bases, with 13 bases between. The chain's CDR3 is CASRSGAINQPQHF. CDR3 sequence (DNA): TGTGCCAGTAGGAGTGGGGCGATTAATCAGCCCCAGCATTTT.

V and J are TRBV3-1 (or the pseudogene TRBV3-2) and TRBJ1-4; 9 nucleotides match TRBD1. V lost 6 bases to trimming and J lost 4 bases; unmatched junction nucleotides: 6. Germline CDR1 and CDR2: LGHDT and YNNKEL (reference sequence). The CDR3 sequence is 15 residues long. The CDR3 loop is CASSRQGDNNEKLFF. The CDR3, as DNA: TGTGCCAGCAGTCGACAGGGGGATAATAATGAAAAACTGTTTTTT.

The rearrangement links TRBV5-6 to TRBJ2-7; TRBD1 aligns across 8 bases. CDR3 length equals 13 residues. V trimming: 4 bases; J trimming: 4 bases; junction bases outside the gene matches: 4. The germline V gene has CDR1 SGHDT and CDR2 YYEEEE. The CDR3 is CASSLDRGYEQYF. In DNA form, the CDR3 reads TGTGCCAGCAGCCTAGACAGGGGATACGAGCAGTACTTC.

The chain carries TRBV4-1 and TRBJ1-1; 7 positions match TRBD1. Trimming at V came to 4 bases and at J to 4 bases, leaving 3 bases not matched to a gene. The CDR3 sequence is 13 residues long. Germline CDR1 and CDR2: MGHRA and YSYEKL. The CDR3 protein is CASSLQGGTEAFF. The DNA for the CDR3 is TGCGCCAGCAGCCTCCAGGGGGGCACTGAAGCTTTCTTT.

The V and J genes are TRBV27 and TRBJ1-1; TRBD1 is a possible D gene (6 bases). V shed 4 bases and J shed 2 bases, with 11 bases lying between them. The CDR3 has 14 residues. CDR1 and CDR2 (germline): MNHEY, SMNVEV (reference sequence). CDR3 residues: CASSSTGYNTEAFF. CDR3 coding DNA: TGTGCCAGCAGTTCAACAGGGTACAACACTGAAGCTTTCTTT.

The genes are TRBV5-6 and TRBJ2-3, with no clear D. Germline V gene sequence: CDR1 SGHDT, CDR2 YYEEEE. Trimming pared 4 bases from V and 6 bases from J, leaving 9 bases between. This CDR3 has 12 amino acids. The CDR3 spells CASSPLYDTQYF. CDR3 DNA sequence: TGTGCCAGCAGCCCCCTCTATGATACGCAGTATTTT.

The V and J genes are TRBV7-8 and TRBJ1-5; D might be TRBD1 (5 bases). The V gene lost 1 base and the J gene lost 0 bases, with 10 bases spanning the gap. This CDR3 has 16 residues. The germline V gene encodes CDR1 SGHVS and CDR2 FQNEAQ. The CDR3 DNA sequence: TGTGCCAGCAGCTTAGAGGGACGGAATAGCAATCAGCCCCAGCATTTT. Its protein product is CASSLEGRNSNQPQHF.

J is TRBJ2-2 and V is TRBV5-1, with TRBD1 matching over 10 bases. The CDR3 length is 18 residues. Germline loops: CDR1 SGHRS, CDR2 YFSETQ. V lost 1 base, J lost 5 bases, and 11 bases stayed unmatched. CDR3 nucleotides: TGCGCCAGCAGCTTGACTCCACCGGGACAGGGGAAAACCGGGGAGCTGTTTTTT. Residues: CASSLTPPGQGKTGELFF.

The chain links TRBV13 to TRBJ2-5; D could derive from TRBD1 or TRBD2 (5 bases each). Germline-derived CDR1 and CDR2 are PRHDT and FYEKMQ (reference sequence). V was pared by 0 bases and J by 1 base, with 6 bases between. The CDR3 contains 14 residues. CDR3 amino acids: CASSLGGAQETQYF. The CDR3 DNA reads TGTGCCAGCAGCTTAGGCGGGGCCCAAGAGACCCAGTACTTC.

About this clone itself: This CDR3 is also generated by other DNA sequences in the sample. The J gene is TRBJ2-1, the V gene TRBV5-1; D may match TRBD1 or TRBD2 (5 bases each). Germline CDR1 SGHRS, CDR2 YFSETQ. This CDR3 spans 14 amino acids. Trimming shortened V by 0 bases and J by 2 bases, and 6 bases separated the two germline ends. The DNA for the CDR3 is TGCGCCAGCAGCTTGGGGGGACCCTACAATGAGCAGTTCTTC. Translation: CASSLGGPYNEQFF.

The rearrangement links TRBV19 to TRBJ1-5; TRBD1 aligns across 9 bases. In germline, CDR1 is LNHDA, CDR2 SQIVND (reference sequence). V shed 8 bases, J shed 9 bases, and the junction held 8 bases outside the gene matches. The CDR3 totals 13 residues. The CDR3 reads CASQDRGIAPQHF. In nucleotides, the CDR3 is TGTGCCAGTCAGGACAGGGGAATCGCGCCCCAGCATTTT.

The J gene is TRBJ1-5, the V gene TRBV30, with D perhaps TRBD1 (5 bases). The V gene lost 0 bases and the J gene lost 0 bases, with 15 bases spanning the gap. Germline lookup yields CDR1 GTSNPN and CDR2 SVGIG (reference sequence). This CDR3 region has 17 residues. The CDR3 DNA is TGTGCCTGGAGTGTAAAGGCAGGGCCCTATAGCAATCAGCCCCAGCATTTT. This translates into CAWSVKAGPYSNQPQHF.

This rearrangement joins TRBV18 to TRBJ1-2; 9 nucleotides agree with TRBD1. CDR3 length: 19 amino acids. Germline CDR1 KGHSH, CDR2 LQKENI. With 6 bases clipped from V and 3 bases from J, the junction kept 20 bases outside the gene matches. CDR3 bases: TGTGCCAGCTCCCACTCGGCACAGGGGGCGCTGTCCTCCGACTATGGCTACACCTTC. Protein product: CASSHSAQGALSSDYGYTF.

This clone has a single count. The chain combines TRBV5-6 with TRBJ2-3, with 7 nucleotides matching TRBD1. The germline gives CDR1 SGHDT, CDR2 YYEEEE. Losses at the gene ends were 4 bases for V and 6 bases for J; bases not matched to a gene: 8. CDR3 length: 14 residues. The CDR3 DNA follows: TGTGCCAGCAGCCAACAGGGGTGGGGGGATACGCAGTATTTT. Amino acid sequence: CASSQQGWGDTQYF.

The CDR3 sequence is CASRGRTIKLAEAFF. The DNA of the CDR3 is TGTGCCAGCCGGGGACGGACGATCAAGTTGGCTGAAGCTTTCTTT. The gene calls are TRBV6-5 and TRBJ1-1; tentative D call: TRBD1 (5 bases). The CDR3 is made up of 15 amino acids. Trimming removed 8 bases at V and 6 bases at J, with 22 bases between. Looked up from germline, CDR1 is MNHEY and CDR2 is SVGAGI.

CDR3 sequence reads: CATYGTGYGYTF. As DNA, the CDR3 is TGTGCCACCTATGGCACCGGCTATGGCTACACCTTC. This sequence joins TRBV15 and TRBJ1-2; D not resolved. Germline V gene lookup returns CDR1 LNHNV and CDR2 YYDKDF (reference sequence). The V end lost 8 bases, the J end lost 4 bases, and 11 bases lay between the germline ends. CDR3 length equals 12 residues. The complete variable domain, with remaining parts taken from reference TRBV15 and TRBJ1-2, reads DAMVIQNPRYQVTQFGKPVTLSCSQTLNHNVMYWYQQKSSQAPKLLFHYYDKDFNNEADTPDNFQSRRPNTSFCFLDIRSPGLGDTAMYLCATYGTGYGYTFGSGTRLTVV.

CDR3 DNA sequence: TGTGCCAGCCAGGGTGAAAAACTGTTTTTT. Translated: CASQGEKLFF. V usage is TRBV19 and J usage is TRBJ1-4; a possible D gene is TRBD1 (5 bases). The germline V gene encodes CDR1 LNHDA and CDR2 SQIVND (reference sequence). The CDR3 extends over 10 amino acids. V shed 9 bases and J shed 7 bases, with 6 bases lying between them.

The chain employs TRBV2 and TRBJ2-7; tentatively, D is TRBD1 or TRBD2 (5 bases each). CDR1 is SNHLY and CDR2 is FYNNEI in the germline V gene. The CDR3 is 16 residues long. The V gene lost 1 base and the J gene lost 6 bases, with 19 bases spanning the gap. The CDR3 DNA sequence: TGTGCCAGCAGTGAAGGAGGGGTCGCCGTCCACTCCGAGCAGTACTTC. It yields the protein CASSEGGVAVHSEQYF.

This clone was observed a handful of times. V is TRBV30 and J is TRBJ1-1; D is unclear. Per the germline V gene, CDR1 is GTSNPN and CDR2 is SVGIG (reference sequence). V was shortened by 0 bases and J by 1 base, with 9 bases between the two germline ends. The CDR3 length is 14 residues. CDR3 sequence (DNA): TGTGCCTGGAGTGTCCGATTGTCGAACACTGAAGCTTTCTTT. Translation gives CAWSVRLSNTEAFF.

V gene TRBV4-1 combines with J gene TRBJ1-3, with D perhaps matching TRBD1 (6 bases). The CDR3 is made up of 18 amino acids. V gave up 4 bases and J gave up 0 bases, with 19 bases separating them. Per germline, CDR1 MGHRA and CDR2 YSYEKL. CDR3 nucleotides: TGCGCCAGCAGCCCCCGGGACACCGAGCTTAACTCTGGAAACACCATATATTTT. This translates into CASSPRDTELNSGNTIYF.

The chain uses TRBV5-1 and TRBJ1-2, with TRBD1 identical over 7 bases. Trimming removed 5 bases from V and 3 bases from J; junction bases left unmatched: 4. Germline CDR1 SGHRS, CDR2 YFSETQ. The CDR3 is 13 residues long. The CDR3 DNA reads TGCGCCAGCAGACGAGGGGGCGACTATGGCTACACCTTC. Its protein product is CASRRGGDYGYTF.

In this sample, this clone turned up once. The chain links TRBV6-4 to TRBJ2-3, with TRBD2 as a possible D gene (6 bases). The CDR3 is 14 amino acids. Germline assignment: CDR1 MRHNA and CDR2 SNTAGT. V lost 8 bases to trimming and J lost 2 bases, with 14 bases between them. The CDR3 nucleotides are TGTGCCAGCTCTCGTACGGGGGACACAGATACGCAGTATTTT. Protein product: CASSRTGDTDTQYF.

The chain uses TRBV7-9 and TRBJ1-6; possibly TRBD1 for D (6 bases). V lost 1 base and J 9 bases, leaving 25 bases between the germline ends. CDR3 length: 19 amino acids. Germline V CDR1 and CDR2: SEHNR, FQNEAQ (reference sequence). The CDR3 is CASSLGIGAGALRSSPLHF. The CDR3 DNA reads as TGTGCCAGCAGCTTAGGGATCGGGGCGGGGGCGCTGAGGTCTTCACCCCTCCACTTT.

V is TRBV19 and J is TRBJ2-2; 7 bases map to TRBD1. Germline-derived CDR1 and CDR2 are LNHDA and SQIVND (reference sequence). The V segment lost 3 bases and the J segment 4 bases; nucleotides outside the gene matches: 8. The CDR3 sequence is 16 residues long. DNA for the CDR3: TGTGCCAGTAGTATGGAGAGGGGGCGAGGCACCGGGGAGCTGTTTTTT. This translates into CASSMERGRGTGELFF.